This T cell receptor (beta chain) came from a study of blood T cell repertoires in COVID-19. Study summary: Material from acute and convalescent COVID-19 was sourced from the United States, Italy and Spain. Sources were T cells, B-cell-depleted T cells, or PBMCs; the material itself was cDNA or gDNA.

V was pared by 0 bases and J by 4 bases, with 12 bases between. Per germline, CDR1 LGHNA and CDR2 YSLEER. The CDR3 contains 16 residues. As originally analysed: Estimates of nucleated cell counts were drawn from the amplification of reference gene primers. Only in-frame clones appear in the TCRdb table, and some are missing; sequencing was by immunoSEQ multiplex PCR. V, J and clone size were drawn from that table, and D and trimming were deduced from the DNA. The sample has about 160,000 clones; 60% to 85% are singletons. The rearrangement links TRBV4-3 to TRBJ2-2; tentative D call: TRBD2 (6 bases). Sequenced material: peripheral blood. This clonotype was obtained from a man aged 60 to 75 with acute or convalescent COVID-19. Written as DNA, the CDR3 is TGCGCCAGCAGCCAAGATAGGGGAGGAGGCACCGGGGAGCTGTTTTTT. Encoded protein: CASSQDRGGGTGELFF.